This TCR beta chain emerged from a study of blood T cell repertoires in COVID-19. On the study more broadly: PBMCs, B-cell-depleted T cells, or T cells provided the cDNA or gDNA that made up the material.

Original data processing: Nucleated cell counts were estimated from reference gene primer amplification. TCRdb's copy holds only in-frame clones and misses some; the assay was immunoSEQ multiplex PCR. For V, J and clone size, that table is used; D and trimming come from the DNA. The sample comprises around 300,000 clones, approximately 88% of which are singletons, and 1.6% rests with the top ten. The V gene end was trimmed by 3 bases and the J gene end by 4 bases; junction bases not matched to a gene: 9. This CDR3 is 16 amino acids long. Per the germline V gene, CDR1 is SGHTA and CDR2 is FQGNSA. The chain uses TRBV7-2 and TRBJ1-3; 7 bases map to TRBD1. The TCR was taken from a woman aged 30 to 39 with COVID-19, enrolled during active disease. The sample comprised peripheral blood. The CDR3, as DNA: TGTGCCAGCAGCTTGTTAACAGGGGAGTTCGGAAACACCATATATTTT. Translated, it gives CASSLLTGEFGNTIYF.